Shown below are 31 T cell receptor beta chains from a single sample sequenced in a study of spatial heterogeneity in lung cancer. Time point described: blood at routine non-recurrence follow-up after resection. The sequenced material consisted of unsorted whole RNA from tumor, nontumor lung or frozen PBMC. Using its own MiXCR run on the 5' RACE reads, TCRdb lists one record per CDR3 protein. Of about 47,000 distinct CDR3 sequences listed, roughly 8.1% are singletons. The sequenced sample was PBMCs, obtained at follow-up. The receptors originated from a female donor with early-stage non-small cell lung cancer.

The chain couples TRBV9 to TRBJ2-3; D not resolved. Trimming took 0 bases from V and 3 from J, leaving 11 bases between them. The length of the CDR3 is 15 residues. The germline gives CDR1 SGDLS, CDR2 YYNGEE. The CDR3: CASSVAPGQTDTQYF. The CDR3 DNA reads TGTGCCAGCAGCGTAGCCCCCGGGCAAACAGATACGCAGTATTTT.

This clonotype was found many times. V is TRBV7-9 and J is TRBJ1-6; D is unresolved. The germline gives CDR1 SEHNR, CDR2 FQNEAQ (reference sequence). V gave up 0 bases and J gave up 6 bases, with 12 bases separating them. The CDR3 runs to 16 residues. Here the CDR3 reads CASSLAQPLSNSPLHF. The CDR3 coding sequence is TGTGCCAGCAGCTTAGCTCAGCCCTTGAGTAATTCACCCCTCCACTTT.

This clonotype appeared a few times. The V and J genes are TRBV19 and TRBJ2-1; D is uncertain. The CDR3 extends over 11 amino acids. V was trimmed by 9 bases and J by 9 bases, leaving 12 bases between them. Germline-derived CDR1 and CDR2 are LNHDA and SQIVND (reference sequence). For the CDR3, the DNA is TGTGCCAGCCGAAGGGTGGGTGAGCAGTTCTTC. Translated: CASRRVGEQFF.

This chain links TRBV11-2 with TRBJ2-2; 7 bases match TRBD2. CDR3 size: 19 residues. V was clipped by 5 bases and J by 0 bases; unmatched bases: 15. Germline CDR1 and CDR2: SGHAT and FQNNGV. CDR3 in DNA: TGTGCCAGCAGCAAGTCACGGGGGGACTTCCCAACGAACACCGGGGAGCTGTTTTTT. Translated: CASSKSRGDFPTNTGELFF.

Remarks on this clonotype: A read error may be the cause here, since a much bigger clone is one base away. The chain joins TRBV18 to TRBJ2-7; TRBD2 aligns across 7 bases. Germline loops: CDR1 KGHSH, CDR2 LQKENI. The CDR3 runs to 14 residues. CDR3 nucleotides: TGTGTCAGCTCCCCTGGACTAGGGCCCTACGAGCAGTACTTC. Its translation: CVSSPGLGPYEQYF.

The chain recombines TRBV5-6 with TRBJ2-7, with TRBD1 matching 7 bases. Looked up from germline, CDR1 is SGHDT and CDR2 is YYEEEE. The CDR3 is made up of 15 amino acids. J was trimmed by 2 bases and V by 4 bases; bases with no gene match: 9. CDR3 coding DNA: TGTGCCAGCAGCAGGGACAGCAAGATGGCCTACGAGCAGTACTTC. Translated: CASSRDSKMAYEQYF.

The chain joins TRBV27 to TRBJ2-2; no clear D. Per the germline V gene, CDR1 is MNHEY and CDR2 is SMNVEV (reference sequence). This CDR3 region has 12 residues. Trimming stripped 9 bases from V and 2 bases from J, with 7 bases between. CDR3 bases: TGTGCCAGGGAGCGAAACACCGGGGAGCTGTTTTTT. Translation: CARERNTGELFF.

This clonotype was seen more than once but under ten times. This sequence joins TRBV27 and TRBJ1-2, with D uncertain. Germline V CDR1 and CDR2: MNHEY, SMNVEV (reference sequence). Between the trimmed V and J ends, which lost 3 bases and 4 bases, there was a span of 9 bases. The CDR3 covers 13 residues. The CDR3 spells CASSFIGSYGYTF. Written as DNA, the CDR3 is TGTGCCAGCAGTTTTATCGGAAGCTATGGCTACACCTTC.

This clonotype was recorded a few times. The V and J genes are TRBV6-1 and TRBJ1-2, with D perhaps matching TRBD1 (5 bases). V lost 1 base, J lost 6 bases, and 18 bases lay in between. Per the germline V gene, CDR1 is MNHNS and CDR2 is SASEGT. This CDR3 contains 16 residues. The CDR3 loop reads CASSEDGTTFEDGYTF. The CDR3 region has the DNA TGTGCCAGCAGTGAAGATGGGACGACCTTTGAAGATGGCTACACCTTC.

This rearrangement joins TRBV12-3 or TRBV12-4 to TRBJ1-1; TRBD1 might be the D (5 bases). The CDR3 spans 12 residues. The V end lost 8 bases, the J end lost 6 bases, and 13 bases lay between the germline ends. CDR3 loop: CASQPGTPEAFF. CDR3 DNA: TGTGCCAGCCAACCCGGGACTCCTGAAGCTTTCTTT.

This clonotype has a handful of counts. V gene TRBV5-1 combines with J gene TRBJ2-1, with 11 bases fitting TRBD1. The CDR3 totals 15 residues. Per the germline V gene, CDR1 is SGHRS and CDR2 is YFSETQ. V was pared by 0 bases and J by 7 bases, with 3 bases of the junction left unmatched. The CDR3 spells CASSLAGTGGNEQFF. The CDR3 DNA sequence: TGCGCCAGCAGCTTGGCCGGGACAGGGGGGAATGAGCAGTTCTTC.

In its sample, this clonotype was seen a few times. The chain carries TRBV15 and TRBJ2-5; D is unresolved. Trimming shortened V by 3 bases and J by 5 bases, and 7 bases separated the two germline ends. CDR3 length: 12 residues. Germline CDR1 LNHNV, CDR2 YYDKDF (reference sequence). CDR3 bases: TGTGCCACCAGCAGTGACACCGAGACCCAGTACTTC. Protein sequence: CATSSDTETQYF.

The CDR3 nucleotides read TGTGCCAGCAGTTACTCGAGTCGTCGGGGGCAAAATTCACCCCTCCACTTT. This sequence encodes CASSYSSRRGQNSPLHF. The chain employs TRBV6-5 and TRBJ1-6, with D possibly TRBD1 on 6 matching bases. The germline V gene has CDR1 MNHEY and CDR2 SVGAGI. The V and J ends lost 0 bases and 7 bases respectively, with 16 bases between them. The CDR3 covers 17 residues.

This clonotype showed up just a few times. The chain carries TRBV6-2 or TRBV6-3 and TRBJ1-1; no reliable D call. In germline, CDR1 is MNHEY, CDR2 SVGEGT. With 6 bases removed from V and 5 bases from J, the gap between germline ends came to 25 bases. The CDR3 is 17 residues long. This CDR3 reads CASSQRVSRSISTEAFF. The CDR3 DNA reads TGTGCCAGCAGCCAAAGGGTCAGCCGGTCAATTTCGACTGAAGCTTTCTTT.

The chain carries TRBV3-1 and TRBJ2-4; TRBD2 might be the D (6 bases). The CDR3 spans 15 residues. Trimming took 5 bases from V and 9 from J, leaving 20 bases between them. Per germline, CDR1 LGHDT and CDR2 YNNKEL (reference sequence). The CDR3 DNA reads TGTGCCAGCAGCTTTCCCCGCGCATCGGGAGTCATTCAGTACTTC. Protein product: CASSFPRASGVIQYF.

This clonotype was counted many times. V gene TRBV5-1 combines with J gene TRBJ2-3; 10 bases fit TRBD2. The germline V gene has CDR1 SGHRS and CDR2 YFSETQ. After removal of 2 bases from V and 3 bases from J, the junction contained 3 bases not matched to a gene. This CDR3 comprises 15 residues. CDR3 coding DNA: TGCGCCAGCAGCTTACTAGCGGGGAAAACAGATACGCAGTATTTT. Residues: CASSLLAGKTDTQYF.

In this sample, this clonotype turned up many times. J is TRBJ2-2 and V is TRBV7-2; D is undetermined. Trimming pared 5 bases from V and 1 base from J, leaving 11 bases between. Per the germline V gene, CDR1 is SGHTA and CDR2 is FQGNSA. The length of the CDR3 is 15 residues. CDR3 sequence: CASSMRPRNTGELFF. The CDR3 bases are TGTGCCAGCAGCATGAGACCCAGGAACACCGGGGAGCTGTTTTTT.

This clonotype was recorded many times. J is TRBJ2-1 and V is TRBV5-1; D is unresolved. The CDR3 totals 15 residues. Germline V lookup: CDR1 SGHRS, CDR2 YFSETQ. V lost 1 base and J lost 2, with 10 bases in between. The CDR3 coding sequence is TGCGCCAGCAGCTTGATCCCGGACGCCTACAATGAGCAGTTCTTC. This translates into CASSLIPDAYNEQFF.

This clonotype was detected only a few times. The chain has TRBV7-2 and TRBJ2-7; 7 bases match TRBD1. The CDR3 runs to 12 residues. The V and J ends lost 10 bases and 3 bases, in that order; junction bases with no gene match: 6. Germline CDR1 is SGHTA and CDR2 is FQGNSA. The chain's CDR3 is CANLGQNYEQYF. CDR3 coding DNA: TGTGCCAACTTGGGACAGAACTACGAGCAGTACTTC.

On this clonotype: A read error may produce the germline difference seen at one junction end. The gene calls are TRBV12-3 or TRBV12-4 and TRBJ2-3; TRBD1 matches 7 bases. CDR3 size: 15 residues. CDR3 DNA sequence: TGTGCCAGCGGTTTCCCACAGGGGACCGGGGATACGCAGTATTTT. Translating it yields CASGFPQGTGDTQYF.

This clonotype appeared many times. This chain joins TRBV7-8 and TRBJ1-1; D unclear. The V and J ends lost 4 bases and 1 base respectively, with 16 bases between them. The CDR3 loop spans 16 amino acids. Germline V CDR1 and CDR2: SGHVS, FQNEAQ. The CDR3 loop is CASSSRFGVGNTEAFF. DNA of the CDR3: TGTGCCAGCAGCTCCCGTTTTGGGGTGGGGAACACTGAAGCTTTCTTT.

This clonotype was observed a handful of times. The rearrangement uses TRBV15 and TRBJ1-1; the D is unclear. Trimming stripped 5 bases from V and 3 bases from J, with 10 bases between. Germline lookup yields CDR1 LNHNV and CDR2 YYDKDF (reference sequence). This CDR3 has 13 residues. DNA of the CDR3: TGTGCCACCAGCCCCCATTTTGACACTGAAGCTTTCTTT. As protein: CATSPHFDTEAFF.

This clonotype was counted only a few times. This rearrangement joins TRBV29-1 to TRBJ1-1; 8 bases are shared with TRBD1. The CDR3 consists of 14 residues. Looked up from germline, CDR1 is SQVTM and CDR2 is ANQGSEA. The ends lost 4 bases at V and 0 bases at J; junction bases unmatched: 4. CDR3 residues: CSVADRVLNTEAFF. Here the CDR3 DNA reads TGCAGCGTTGCGGACAGGGTATTGAACACTGAAGCTTTCTTT.

This clonotype was seen a few times. The genes are TRBV28 and TRBJ1-2; D remains unclear. The CDR3 is 10 amino acids. V lost 6 bases and J 5 bases, leaving 4 bases between the germline ends. Germline loops: CDR1 MDHEN, CDR2 SYDVKM. CDR3 bases: TGTGCCAGCAGCCGATATGGCTACACCTTC. Protein: CASSRYGYTF.

This clonotype has ten or more counts. The CDR3 sequence: CASSLDRETEQFF. The DNA for the CDR3 is TGTGCCAGCAGCTTAGATCGGGAGACTGAGCAGTTCTTC. The chain links TRBV11-2 to TRBJ2-1, with D possibly TRBD2 on 6 matching bases. The germline gives CDR1 SGHAT, CDR2 FQNNGV. The length of the CDR3 is 13 residues. The V end was cut by 0 bases, the J end by 9 bases, with 9 bases between. The complete variable domain, with remaining parts taken from reference TRBV11-2 and TRBJ2-1, reads EAGVAQSPRYKIIEKRQSVAFWCNPISGHATLYWYQQILGQGPKLLIQFQNNGVVDDSQLPKDRFSAERLKGVDSTLKIQPAKLEDSAVYLCASSLDRETEQFFGPGTRLTVL.

In its sample, this clonotype was seen many times. This sequence joins TRBV12-3 or TRBV12-4 and TRBJ2-5; 8 bases match TRBD2. This CDR3 region has 14 residues. With V trimmed by 6 bases and J by 4 bases, 7 bases remained unmatched. CDR3 coding DNA: TGTGCCAGCAGGGCAGCGGGGGCCGGAGAGACCCAGTACTTC. It encodes CASRAAGAGETQYF.

This rearrangement joins TRBV2 to TRBJ1-6, with no clear D. The germline gives CDR1 SNHLY, CDR2 FYNNEI. CDR3 size: 14 residues. The V end was cut by 6 bases, the J end by 7 bases, with 13 bases between. This chain's CDR3 is CASSVQAANSPLHF. The CDR3, as DNA: TGTGCCAGCAGCGTGCAAGCCGCGAATTCACCCCTCCACTTT.

Notes on this clonotype: A read error may produce the germline difference seen at one junction end. The chain uses TRBV18 and TRBJ2-2; 7 nucleotides agree with TRBD1. The CDR3 contains 16 residues. Germline CDR1 reads KGHSH; CDR2 reads LQKENI. DNA for the CDR3: TGTGTCAGCTCACCTCGGCAGGGGGCGAACACCGGGGAGCTGTTTTTT. This encodes CVSSPRQGANTGELFF.

Many counts were recorded for this clonotype. The rearrangement links TRBV7-2 to TRBJ2-3; the match to TRBD1 covers 8 bases. Germline V CDR1 and CDR2: SGHTA, FQGNSA. CDR3 size: 16 residues. V trimming: 1 base; J trimming: 2 bases; junction bases outside the gene matches: 5. The CDR3 loop reads CASSLGGQGPTDTQYF. The CDR3 DNA follows: TGTGCCAGCAGCTTAGGAGGACAGGGTCCCACAGATACGCAGTATTTT.

This clonotype was counted at least ten times. This rearrangement joins TRBV29-1 to TRBJ1-2; a possible D gene is TRBD1 (5 bases). This CDR3 is built from 11 residues. CDR1 SQVTM and CDR2 ANQGSEA come from the germline V gene. Trimming took 7 bases from V and 9 from J, leaving 15 bases between them. The DNA of the CDR3 is TGCAGCGGGCTTTCCGGGGGTAGCTACACCTTC. Translated: CSGLSGGSYTF.

The sample holds many counts of this clonotype. The genes are TRBV12-3 or TRBV12-4 and TRBJ2-5; 9 bases are a match to TRBD2. V was pared by 1 base and J by 5 bases, with 5 bases of the junction left unmatched. The CDR3 is made up of 15 amino acids. The CDR3 loop is CASSLEAGGLETQYF. The CDR3 DNA reads TGTGCCAGCAGTTTAGAGGCGGGGGGGCTGGAGACCCAGTACTTC.